The next 16 T cell receptor beta chains were all read from a single sample in a study of CD8 T cells in Susac syndrome (dated by TCRdb to the late 2010s). Library generation was performed with the immunoSEQ multiplex PCR assay. RNA was extracted using the RNeasy kit, and roughly 0.5 to 1 ug of the RNA was reverse transcribed with random hexamers. TCRdb trimmed the raw reads at Q25, called clones with MiXCR and kept productive beta chains. Each entry is one CDR3 protein sequence, shown with its most common DNA and genes. This sample holds 300,000 to 350,000 distinct CDR3 sequences; about 90% were observed only once. Of the sample, around 0.07% falls within the top ten clones. The sequencing input was CD4+ T cells from PBMCs. The receptors originated from a human donor with multiple sclerosis.

The chain is built from TRBV30 and TRBJ2-1; the D call may be TRBD1 or TRBD2 (5 bases each). CDR1 GTSNPN and CDR2 SVGIG come from the germline V gene (reference sequence). The CDR3 has 15 residues. With 0 bases removed from V and 4 bases from J, the gap between germline ends came to 13 bases. Here the CDR3 reads CAWSVGAGPYNEQFF. CDR3 bases: TGTGCCTGGAGTGTCGGGGCGGGTCCTTACAATGAGCAGTTCTTC.

V and J are TRBV7-3 and TRBJ2-6; D possibly matches TRBD1 or TRBD2 (6 bases each). CDR1 SGHTA and CDR2 FQGTGA come from the germline V gene. CDR3 size: 14 residues. V was shortened by 7 bases and J by 4 bases, with 11 bases between the two germline ends. The CDR3 region is CASTGGLGANVLTF. The CDR3 DNA reads as TGTGCCAGCACCGGGGGCTTAGGGGCCAACGTCCTGACTTTC. Supplemented by reference TRBV7-3 and TRBJ2-6, the full variable domain reads GAGVSQTPSNKVTEKGKYVELRCDPISGHTALYWYRQSLGQGPEFLIYFQGTGAADDSGLPNDRFFAVRPEGSVSTLKIQRTERGDSAVYLCASTGGLGANVLTFGAGSRLTVL.

The genes are TRBV7-8 and TRBJ1-5; D possibly corresponds to TRBD1 (5 bases). Germline loops: CDR1 SGHVS, CDR2 FQNEAQ. The V and J ends lost 1 base and 7 bases respectively, with 11 bases between them. The CDR3 sequence is 14 residues long. The CDR3 coding sequence is TGTGCCAGCAGCTTAGAGGGCAGGGACCAGCCCCAGCATTTT. Protein product: CASSLEGRDQPQHF.

This chain connects TRBV7-6 to TRBJ2-5; TRBD1 might be the D (7 bases). V was cut by 5 bases and J by 3 bases, with 16 bases left in between. The germline gives CDR1 SGHVS, CDR2 FNYEAQ. The length of the CDR3 is 15 residues. The CDR3 nucleotides are TGTGCCAGCAGCCCCCCCCAGGGGGGTGAAGAGACCCAGTACTTC. Amino acid sequence: CASSPPQGGEETQYF.

V is TRBV20-1 and J is TRBJ1-5; possible D gene TRBD1, 5 bases. Germline CDR1 is DFQATT and CDR2 is SNEGSKA (reference sequence). The CDR3 contains 13 residues. Trimming cost V 0 bases and J 7 bases, with 10 bases left between them. For the CDR3, the DNA is TGCAGTGCTAGAGACAGGGTGGGACAGCCCCAGCATTTT. This codes for CSARDRVGQPQHF.

CDR3 residues: CSVVNGGEAFF. For the CDR3, the DNA is TGCAGCGTCGTTAACGGGGGGGAAGCTTTCTTT. The rearrangement uses TRBV29-1 and TRBJ1-1; tentative D call: TRBD1 (5 bases). V was pared by 6 bases and J by 8 bases, with 13 bases between. The CDR3 runs to 11 residues. CDR1 is SQVTM, CDR2 ANQGSEA, per germline. Full variable domain (outside the CDR3, taken from reference TRBV29-1 and TRBJ1-1): SAVISQKPSRDICQRGTSLTIQCQVDSQVTMMFWYRQQPGQSLTLIATANQGSEATYESGFVIDKFPISRPNLTFSTLTVSNMSPEDSSIYLCSVVNGGEAFFGQGTRLTVV.

V and J are TRBV19 and TRBJ1-5; D is unresolved. The CDR3 extends over 12 amino acids. Germline V gene data show CDR1 as LNHDA and CDR2 as SQIVND (reference sequence). Trimming cost V 3 bases and J 6 bases, with 6 bases left between them. CDR3 amino acids: CASSIRVQPQHF. The CDR3 DNA is TGTGCCAGTAGTATCCGGGTTCAGCCCCAGCATTTT.

V gene TRBV15 combines with J gene TRBJ1-1; TRBD1 might be the D (5 bases). This CDR3 is built from 13 residues. V was pared by 9 bases and J by 0 bases, with 11 bases between. Germline assignment: CDR1 LNHNV and CDR2 YYDKDF (reference sequence). The CDR3 spells CATRQLMNTEAFF. The CDR3 DNA sequence: TGTGCCACAAGACAGCTCATGAACACTGAAGCTTTCTTT.

The chain employs TRBV11-3 and TRBJ2-1, with D unresolved. The CDR3 sequence is 13 residues long. Germline values: CDR1 SGHNT, CDR2 YENEEA. Trimming shortened V by 2 bases and J by 3 bases, and 5 bases separated the two germline ends. In DNA, the CDR3 is TGTGCCAGCAGCTTAAATGGCTACAATGAGCAGTTCTTC. Residues: CASSLNGYNEQFF.

The chain uses TRBV7-9 and TRBJ2-3, with TRBD2 matching 7 bases. Germline V gene lookup returns CDR1 SEHNR and CDR2 FQNEAQ (reference sequence). V shed 7 bases, J shed 1 base, and the junction held 5 bases outside the gene matches. The CDR3 runs 14 residues. In nucleotides, the CDR3 is TGTGCCAGCATCGCGGGAGTTGGCACAGATACGCAGTATTTT. It yields the protein CASIAGVGTDTQYF. Full variable domain (outside the CDR3, taken from reference TRBV7-9 and TRBJ2-3): DTGVSQNPRHKITKRGQNVTFRCDPISEHNRLYWYRQTLGQGPEFLTYFQNEAQLEKSRLLSDRFSAERPKGSFSTLEIQRTEQGDSAMYLCASIAGVGTDTQYFGPGTRLTVL.

Only one count was recorded for this clonotype. The CDR3 spells CSARMGVGGVSEQFF. The CDR3 region has the DNA TGCAGTGCTAGAATGGGTGTGGGAGGAGTGAGTGAGCAGTTCTTC. This chain connects TRBV20-1 to TRBJ2-1; tentative D call: TRBD2 (6 bases). Germline assignment: CDR1 DFQATT and CDR2 SNEGSKA (reference sequence). The CDR3 extends over 15 amino acids. Deletions cut 2 bases from V and 9 bases from J, with 20 bases between.

The J gene is TRBJ2-3, the V gene TRBV7-6, with 12 positions matching TRBD2. The CDR3 length is 16 residues. The V segment lost 5 bases and the J segment 8 bases; nucleotides outside the gene matches: 11. Germline V gene data show CDR1 as SGHVS and CDR2 as FNYEAQ. The DNA for the CDR3 is TGTGCCAGCAGCCCGACTAGCGGGGGCCCCATAGGTACGCAGTATTTT. Protein: CASSPTSGGPIGTQYF.

DNA for the CDR3: TGTGCCAGCAGCTCGGCTGCTGCGGGCACAGATACGCAGTATTTT. Amino acid sequence: CASSSAAAGTDTQYF. This chain uses TRBV7-2 with TRBJ2-3; D remains ambiguous. The length of the CDR3 is 15 residues. The germline V gene encodes CDR1 SGHTA and CDR2 FQGNSA. V lost 4 bases to trimming and J lost 1 base, with 12 bases between them. Together with reference TRBV7-2 and TRBJ2-3, the CDR3 gives the full variable domain: GAGVSQSPSNKVTEKGKDVELRCDPISGHTALYWYRQSLGQGLEFLIYFQGNSAPDKSGLPSDRFSAERTGGSVSTLTIQRTQQEDSAVYLCASSSAAAGTDTQYFGPGTRLTVL.

The rearrangement links TRBV29-1 to TRBJ2-5, with D maybe TRBD1 (6 bases). This CDR3 is built from 17 residues. The germline V gene has CDR1 SQVTM and CDR2 ANQGSEA. V was pared by 7 bases and J by 1 base, with 25 bases between. CDR3 region: CSGGGSWAGRGQETQYF. The CDR3 DNA is TGCAGCGGTGGGGGCTCATGGGCAGGAAGAGGCCAAGAGACCCAGTACTTC.

V gene TRBV6-1 combines with J gene TRBJ2-7; 10 nucleotides line up with TRBD2. Looked up from germline, CDR1 is MNHNS and CDR2 is SASEGT. V trimming: 7 bases; J trimming: 3 bases; junction bases outside the gene matches: 9. The CDR3 is made up of 15 amino acids. The CDR3 DNA follows: TGTGCCAGCAATAGAGGACTAGCGGTGGGCTACGAGCAGTACTTC. It codes for CASNRGLAVGYEQYF.

V and J are TRBV18 and TRBJ2-3; D uncertain. The CDR3 sequence is 13 residues long. Germline CDR1 KGHSH, CDR2 LQKENI. V was clipped by 3 bases and J by 6 bases, with 10 bases between them. The CDR3 sequence: CASSPEVGDTQYF. The CDR3 nucleotides are TGTGCCAGCTCACCGGAAGTGGGCGATACGCAGTATTTT.